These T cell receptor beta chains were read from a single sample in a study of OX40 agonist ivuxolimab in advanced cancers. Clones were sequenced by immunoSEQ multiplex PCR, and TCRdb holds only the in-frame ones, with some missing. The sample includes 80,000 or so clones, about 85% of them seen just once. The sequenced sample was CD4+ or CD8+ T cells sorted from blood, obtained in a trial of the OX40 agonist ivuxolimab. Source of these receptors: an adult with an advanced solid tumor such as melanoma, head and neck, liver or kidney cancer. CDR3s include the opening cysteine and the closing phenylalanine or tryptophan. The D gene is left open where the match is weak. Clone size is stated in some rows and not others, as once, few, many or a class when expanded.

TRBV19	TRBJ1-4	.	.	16	TGTGCCAGTAGTACTCGGGACCGATCAACTAATGAAAAACTGTTTTTT	CASSTRDRSTNEKLFF
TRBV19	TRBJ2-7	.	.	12	TGTGCCAGTACTGGGGACAACTACGAGCAGTACTTC	CASTGDNYEQYF
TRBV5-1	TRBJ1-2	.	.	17	TGCGCCAGTTATAACCCCCGGACAGACCACACTAACTATGGCTACACCTTC	CASYNPRTDHTNYGYTF
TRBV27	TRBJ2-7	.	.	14	TGTGCCAGCAGTTTTGGGCAGTCCACCTACGAGCAGTACTTC	CASSFGQSTYEQYF
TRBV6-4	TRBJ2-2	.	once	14	TGTGCCAGCAGTGGAGCCCCGGGCACCGGGGAGCTGTTTTTT	CASSGAPGTGELFF
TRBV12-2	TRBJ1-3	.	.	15	TGTGCAAGTCGCTTAGGAATCCAACCTGGAAACACCATATATTTT	CASRLGIQPGNTIYF
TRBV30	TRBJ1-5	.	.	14	TGTGCCTGGAGTGCCAGTTACAGGGACCAGCCCCAGCATTTT	CAWSASYRDQPQHF
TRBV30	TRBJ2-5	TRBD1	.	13	TGTGCCTGGAGTACACAGGGGGCCGAGACCCAGTACTTC	CAWSTQGAETQYF
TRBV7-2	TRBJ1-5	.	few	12	TGTGCCAGCAGCTTTAGCAATCAGCCCCAGCATTTT	CASSFSNQPQHF
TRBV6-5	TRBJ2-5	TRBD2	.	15	TGTGCCAGCAGTTACTCGGCGGGAGAGGTGGAGACCCAGTACTTC	CASSYSAGEVETQYF
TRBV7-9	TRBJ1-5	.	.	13	TGTGCCAGCAGCTCGACAGTATATCAGCCCCAGCATTTT	CASSSTVYQPQHF
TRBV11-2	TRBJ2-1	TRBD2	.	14	TGTGCCAGCAGCGTTCCTAGCGGGAGCAATGAGCAGTTCTTC	CASSVPSGSNEQFF
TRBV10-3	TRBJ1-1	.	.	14	TGTGCCATCAGAGCGAACAGACTGAACACTGAAGCTTTCTTT	CAIRANRLNTEAFF
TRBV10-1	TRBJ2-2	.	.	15	TGCGCCAGCATCCTCTCCAGGGGCCTTACCGGGGAGCTGTTTTTT	CASILSRGLTGELFF
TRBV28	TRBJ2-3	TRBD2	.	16	TGTGCCAGCAGTAATTCCCTGGGGCGGGGGACAGATACGCAGTATTTT	CASSNSLGRGTDTQYF
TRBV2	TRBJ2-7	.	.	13	TGTGCCAGCAGTAGGGGACCCTACTACGAGCAGTACTTC	CASSRGPYYEQYF
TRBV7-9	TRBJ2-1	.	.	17	TGTGCCAGCAGCCAAGACCCGGGACGGAGGATTAACAATGAGCAGTTCTTC	CASSQDPGRRINNEQFF
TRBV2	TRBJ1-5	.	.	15	TGTGCCAGCAGCGCCGGACGGTTTAGCAATCAGCCCCAGCATTTT	CASSAGRFSNQPQHF
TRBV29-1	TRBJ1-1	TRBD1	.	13	TGCAGCGTTGAGCTTTCAGGGGGGACTGAAGCTTTCTTT	CSVELSGGTEAFF